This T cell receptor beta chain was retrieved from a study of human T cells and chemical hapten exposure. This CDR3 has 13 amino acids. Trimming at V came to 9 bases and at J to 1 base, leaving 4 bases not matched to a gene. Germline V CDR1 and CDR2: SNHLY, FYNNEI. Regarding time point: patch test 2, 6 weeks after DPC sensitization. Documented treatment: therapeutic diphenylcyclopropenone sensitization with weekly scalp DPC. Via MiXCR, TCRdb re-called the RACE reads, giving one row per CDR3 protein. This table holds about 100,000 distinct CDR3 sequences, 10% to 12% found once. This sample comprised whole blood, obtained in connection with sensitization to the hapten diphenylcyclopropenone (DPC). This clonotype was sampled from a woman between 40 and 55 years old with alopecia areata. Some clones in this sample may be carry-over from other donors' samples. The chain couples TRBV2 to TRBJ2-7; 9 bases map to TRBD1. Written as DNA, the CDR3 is TGTGCCAGATCACAGGGGGCGTCCTACGAGCAGTACTTC. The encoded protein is CARSQGASYEQYF.